The rows below give T cell receptor beta chains drawn from one sample of a study of cytomegalovirus exposure and HLA in healthy donors. Clones were read by immunoSEQ multiplex PCR, and TCRdb kept only the in-frame ones, dropping some. Of tens of thousands of clones listed, roughly nine tenths are singletons. Sequenced input: PBMCs. The receptors shown here come from a woman in her twenties or thirties in good health and CMV-seronegative. The CDR3 runs from the conserved cysteine through the conserved F or W. Expanded clones get a size class; other rows say once, few or many, or leave the size out.

TRBV30	.	TRBJ1-2	CAWSVQTYGYTF
TRBV9	.	TRBJ2-1	CASSTRSLDRRDEQFF
TRBV6-5	.	TRBJ2-7	CASSYSNALLSEQYF
TRBV6-5	.	TRBJ2-7	CASSYGDSSYEQYF
TRBV18	.	TRBJ2-7	CASSPQQDTYEQYF
TRBV7-9	.	TRBJ1-1	CASSLGTPTEAFF
TRBV28	.	TRBJ2-7	CASFPSGTFSYEQYF
TRBV19	once	TRBJ1-3	CASKYGVSGNTIYF
TRBV9	.	TRBJ2-7	CASSGMREGLSF
TRBV6-5	.	TRBJ1-1	CASSYGTGITEAFF
TRBV7-3	.	TRBJ1-5	CASSEPGDQHF
TRBV5-1	.	TRBJ1-4	CASGRVRTNEKLFF
TRBV18	few	TRBJ2-3	CASSEATSTDTQYF
TRBV7-2	.	TRBJ2-7	CASSLISGRTGEQYF
TRBV6-1	.	TRBJ1-4	CASSPGGDNEKLFF
TRBV6-6	.	TRBJ1-5	CASNGPGQGGNQPQHF
TRBV6-1	.	TRBJ1-1	CASSVSDTEAFF
TRBV6-1	.	TRBJ2-3	CASSEMRDATDTQYF
TRBV6-6	few	TRBJ1-1	CASLFEGDLNTEAFF
TRBV4-1	.	TRBJ2-5	CASSQRRTSGYQETQYF
TRBV6-5	.	TRBJ1-2	CASSYSRGGGRDGYTF
TRBV28	once	TRBJ1-5	CASSPQRGLYSNQPQHF
TRBV6-5	few	TRBJ2-3	CASGTQAGTQYF
TRBV7-9	.	TRBJ1-4	CASTIRGLGAEKLFF
TRBV5-1	.	TRBJ2-3	CATRVAGSSTDTQYF
TRBV7-9	.	TRBJ1-2	CASSSQSTGVGYTF
TRBV6-1	.	TRBJ2-3	CASSQYQRNTDTQYF
TRBV10-3	.	TRBJ2-3	CAISGPKLAGSNTDTQYF
TRBV12-5	once	TRBJ2-1	CASGLGTNGEQFF
TRBV18	.	TRBJ2-2	CASSPGLAGLKTGELFF
TRBV7-9	.	TRBJ1-3	CASSPPNSFSSGNTIYF
TRBV2	.	TRBJ2-3	CASSPMRTSGRLDTQYF
TRBV7-9	.	TRBJ1-5	CASSLGPIGDQPQHF
TRBV30	.	TRBJ1-2	CAWSVDSLYGYTF
TRBV7-9	.	TRBJ1-1	CASSPPQGQGTEAFF
TRBV15	.	TRBJ2-6	CATSRDQASGIGGANVLTF
TRBV13	.	TRBJ1-4	CASSRNGGTYNEKLFF
TRBV6-1	.	TRBJ1-1	CASSEAARVNTEAFF
TRBV5-1	few	TRBJ2-7	CASSLSGRASVDEQYF
TRBV27	.	TRBJ2-2	CASSSGSGAWNTGELFF
TRBV7-9	few	TRBJ2-7	CASSATSGSYEQYF
TRBV28	.	TRBJ1-3	CASSRQGGNTIYF
TRBV27	.	TRBJ2-3	CASRLQGIHTDTQYF
TRBV7-9	.	TRBJ2-3	CASSFTGTDTQYF
TRBV5-6	.	TRBJ1-2	CASSPLDRVVFDYGYTF
TRBV7-3	.	TRBJ2-1	CASSSLAGGPGGYNEQFF